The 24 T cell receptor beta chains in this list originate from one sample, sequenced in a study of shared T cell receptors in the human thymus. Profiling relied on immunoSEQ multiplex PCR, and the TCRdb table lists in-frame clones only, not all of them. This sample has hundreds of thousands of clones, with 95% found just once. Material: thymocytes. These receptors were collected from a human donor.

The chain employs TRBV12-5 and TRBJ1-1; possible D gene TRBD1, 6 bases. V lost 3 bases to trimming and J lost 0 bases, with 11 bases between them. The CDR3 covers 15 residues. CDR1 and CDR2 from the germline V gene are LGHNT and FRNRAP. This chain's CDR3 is CASGFGGHMNTEAFF. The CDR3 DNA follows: TGTGCTAGTGGTTTTGGGGGCCACATGAACACTGAAGCTTTCTTT.

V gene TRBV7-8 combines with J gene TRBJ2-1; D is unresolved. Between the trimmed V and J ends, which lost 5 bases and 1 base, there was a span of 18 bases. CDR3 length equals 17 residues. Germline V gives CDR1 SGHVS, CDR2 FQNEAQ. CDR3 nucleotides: TGTGCCAGCAGCCCATACGCTAGACACCAGTCCTACAATGAGCAGTTCTTC. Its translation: CASSPYARHQSYNEQFF.

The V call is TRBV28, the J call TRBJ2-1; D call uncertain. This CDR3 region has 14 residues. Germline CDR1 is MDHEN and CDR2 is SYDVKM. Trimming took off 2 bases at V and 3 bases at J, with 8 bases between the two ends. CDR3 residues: CASSLTFVYNEQFF. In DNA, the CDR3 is TGTGCCAGCAGTTTAACTTTTGTCTACAATGAGCAGTTCTTC.

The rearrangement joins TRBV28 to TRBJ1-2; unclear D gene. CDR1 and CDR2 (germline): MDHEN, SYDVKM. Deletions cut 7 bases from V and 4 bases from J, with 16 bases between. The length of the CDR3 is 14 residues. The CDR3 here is CASTFLGKGYGYTF. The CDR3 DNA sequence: TGTGCCAGCACCTTTCTAGGGAAAGGCTATGGCTACACCTTC.

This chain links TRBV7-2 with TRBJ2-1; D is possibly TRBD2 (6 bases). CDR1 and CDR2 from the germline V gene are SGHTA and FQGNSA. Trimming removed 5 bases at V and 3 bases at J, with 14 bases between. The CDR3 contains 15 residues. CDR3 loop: CASSHGGHHYNEQFF. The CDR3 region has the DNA TGTGCCAGCAGCCACGGAGGGCATCACTACAATGAGCAGTTCTTC.

The CDR3 DNA is TGTGCCAGCGCATTGGCAGGACAGGGCACCTACGAGCAGTACTTC. It encodes CASALAGQGTYEQYF. This rearrangement joins TRBV6-1 to TRBJ2-7, with 8 bases fitting TRBD1. The CDR3 contains 15 residues. V shed 8 bases and J 2 bases; nucleotides not matched to a gene: 11. Germline CDR1 and CDR2: MNHNS and SASEGT.

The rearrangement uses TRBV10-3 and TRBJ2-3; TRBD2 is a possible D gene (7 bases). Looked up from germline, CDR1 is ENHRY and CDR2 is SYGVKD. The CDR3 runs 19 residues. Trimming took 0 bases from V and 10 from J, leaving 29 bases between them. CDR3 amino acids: CAISESPVVVGRGAPAQYF. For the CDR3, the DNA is TGTGCCATCAGTGAGTCGCCGGTCGTGGTTGGGAGGGGGGCCCCTGCGCAGTATTTT.

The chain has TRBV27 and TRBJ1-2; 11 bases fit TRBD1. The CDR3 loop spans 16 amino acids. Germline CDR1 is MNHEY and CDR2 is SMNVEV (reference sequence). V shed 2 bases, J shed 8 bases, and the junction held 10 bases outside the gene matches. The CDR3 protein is CASSLGPGQGARGYTF. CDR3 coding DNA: TGTGCCAGCAGTTTAGGGCCCGGACAGGGGGCACGGGGCTACACCTTC.

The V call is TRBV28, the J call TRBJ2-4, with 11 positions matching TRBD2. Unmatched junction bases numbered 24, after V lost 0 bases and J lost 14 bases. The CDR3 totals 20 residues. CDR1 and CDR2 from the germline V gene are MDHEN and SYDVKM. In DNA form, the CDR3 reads TGTGCCAGCAGTTTATGGGGACCGCTAGCGGGAGGTCCCCAGTCTCGGACTAAGTACTTC. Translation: CASSLWGPLAGGPQSRTKYF. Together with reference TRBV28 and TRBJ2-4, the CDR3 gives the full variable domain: DVKVTQSSRYLVKRTGEKVFLECVQDMDHENMFWYRQDPGLGLRLIYFSYDVKMKEKGDIPEGYSVSREKKERFSLILESASTNQTSMYLCASSLWGPLAGGPQSRTKYFGAGTRLSVL.

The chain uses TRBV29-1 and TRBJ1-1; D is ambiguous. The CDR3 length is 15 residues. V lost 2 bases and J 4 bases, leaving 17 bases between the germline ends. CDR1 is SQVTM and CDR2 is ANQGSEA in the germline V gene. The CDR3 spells CSVESGAALGTEAFF. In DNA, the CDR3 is TGCAGCGTTGAATCGGGAGCGGCCTTGGGCACTGAAGCTTTCTTT.

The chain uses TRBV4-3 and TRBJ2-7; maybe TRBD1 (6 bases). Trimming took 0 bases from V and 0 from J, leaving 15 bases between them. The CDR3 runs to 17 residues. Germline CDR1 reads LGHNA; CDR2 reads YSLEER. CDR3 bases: TGCGCCAGCAGCCAAGATACCCAGGGGCCAAGCTCCTACGAGCAGTACTTC. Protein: CASSQDTQGPSSYEQYF.

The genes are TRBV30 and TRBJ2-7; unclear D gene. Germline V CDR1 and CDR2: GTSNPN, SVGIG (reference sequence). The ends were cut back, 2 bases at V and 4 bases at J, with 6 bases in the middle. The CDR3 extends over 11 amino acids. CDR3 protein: CAWSKHYEQYF. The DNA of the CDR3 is TGTGCCTGGAGTAAGCATTACGAGCAGTACTTC. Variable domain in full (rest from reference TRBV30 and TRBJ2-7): SQTIHQWPATLVQPVGSPLSLECTVEGTSNPNLYWYRQAAGRGLQLLFYSVGIGQISSEVPQNLSASRPQDRQFILSSKKLLLSDSGFYLCAWSKHYEQYFGPGTRLTVT.

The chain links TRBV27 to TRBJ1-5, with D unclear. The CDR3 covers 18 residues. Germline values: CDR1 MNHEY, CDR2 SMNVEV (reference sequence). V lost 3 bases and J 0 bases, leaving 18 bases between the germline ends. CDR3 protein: CASSFPPRFLYSNQPQHF. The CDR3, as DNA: TGTGCCAGCAGTTTTCCCCCCAGGTTTCTCTATAGCAATCAGCCCCAGCATTTT.

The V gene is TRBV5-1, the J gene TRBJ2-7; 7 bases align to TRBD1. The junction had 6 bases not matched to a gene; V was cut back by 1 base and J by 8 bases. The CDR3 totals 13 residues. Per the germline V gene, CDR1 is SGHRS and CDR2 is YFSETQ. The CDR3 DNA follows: TGCGCCAGCAGCTTGTCGACAGGGTTGAAGCAGTACTTC. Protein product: CASSLSTGLKQYF.

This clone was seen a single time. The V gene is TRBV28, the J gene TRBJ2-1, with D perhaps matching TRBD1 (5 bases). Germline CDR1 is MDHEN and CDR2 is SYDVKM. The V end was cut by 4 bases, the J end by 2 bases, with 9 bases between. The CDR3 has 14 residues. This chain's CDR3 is CASSSDTPYNEQFF. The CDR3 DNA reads TGTGCCAGCAGTTCGGACACCCCCTACAATGAGCAGTTCTTC.

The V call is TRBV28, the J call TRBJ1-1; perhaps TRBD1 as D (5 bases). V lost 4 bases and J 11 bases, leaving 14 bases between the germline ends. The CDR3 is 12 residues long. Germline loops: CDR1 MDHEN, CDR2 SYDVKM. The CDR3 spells CASSSPRAWAFF. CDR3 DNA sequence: TGTGCCAGCAGTTCCCCCAGGGCCTGGGCTTTCTTT.

The CDR3 DNA reads as TGTGCCAGCAGCCAAAGTTGGTGCTCCTACAATGAGCAGTTCTTC. This sequence encodes CASSQSWCSYNEQFF. The genes are TRBV14 and TRBJ2-1; no clear D. V lost 2 bases, J lost 0 bases, and 8 bases lay in between. Germline V lookup: CDR1 SGHDN, CDR2 FVKESK. The length of the CDR3 is 15 residues.

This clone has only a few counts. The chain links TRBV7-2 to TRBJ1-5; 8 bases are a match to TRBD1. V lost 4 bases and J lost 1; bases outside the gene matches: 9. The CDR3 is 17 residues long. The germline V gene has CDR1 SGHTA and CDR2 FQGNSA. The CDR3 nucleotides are TGTGCCAGCAGCTCAGGACAGGGTGGAACGAGCAATCAGCCCCAGCATTTT. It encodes CASSSGQGGTSNQPQHF.

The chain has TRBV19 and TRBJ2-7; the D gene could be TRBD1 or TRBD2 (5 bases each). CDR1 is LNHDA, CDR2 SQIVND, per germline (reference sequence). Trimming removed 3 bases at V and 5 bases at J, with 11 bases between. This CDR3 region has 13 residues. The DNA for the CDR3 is TGTGCCAGTAGTATTTGGGGGTGCCACGAGCAGTACTTC. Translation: CASSIWGCHEQYF.

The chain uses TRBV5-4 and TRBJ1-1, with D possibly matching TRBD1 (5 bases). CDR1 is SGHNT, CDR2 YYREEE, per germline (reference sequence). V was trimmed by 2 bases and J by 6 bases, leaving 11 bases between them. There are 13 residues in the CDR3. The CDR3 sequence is CASSFGARPEAFF. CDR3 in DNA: TGTGCCAGCAGCTTCGGGGCAAGGCCTGAAGCTTTCTTT.

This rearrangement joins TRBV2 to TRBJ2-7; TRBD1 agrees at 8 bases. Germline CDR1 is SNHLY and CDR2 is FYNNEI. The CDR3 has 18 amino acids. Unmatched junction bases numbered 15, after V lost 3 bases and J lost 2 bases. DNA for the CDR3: TGTGCCAGCAGTGACCCTCCCTTCAAGGACAGGGAAGCCTACGAGCAGTACTTC. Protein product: CASSDPPFKDREAYEQYF.

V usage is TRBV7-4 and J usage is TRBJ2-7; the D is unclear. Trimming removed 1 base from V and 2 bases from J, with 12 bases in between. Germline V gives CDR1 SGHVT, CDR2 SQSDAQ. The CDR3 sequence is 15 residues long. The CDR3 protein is CASSLESVGTYEQYF. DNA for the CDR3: TGTGCCAGCAGCTTAGAGTCGGTGGGGACCTACGAGCAGTACTTC.

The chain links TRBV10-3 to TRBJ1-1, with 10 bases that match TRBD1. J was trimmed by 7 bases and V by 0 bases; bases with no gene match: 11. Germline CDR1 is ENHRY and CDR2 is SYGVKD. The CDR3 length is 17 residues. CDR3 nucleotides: TGTGCCATCAGTGAGTCGACGAGGGACAGGGGCAGGGGTGAAGCTTTCTTT. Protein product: CAISESTRDRGRGEAFF.

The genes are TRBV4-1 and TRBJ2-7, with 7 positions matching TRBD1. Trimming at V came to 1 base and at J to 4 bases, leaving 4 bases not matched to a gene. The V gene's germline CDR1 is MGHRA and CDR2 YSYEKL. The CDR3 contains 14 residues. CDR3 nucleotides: TGCGCCAGCAGCCAAGGGCACAGGGGATACGAGCAGTACTTC. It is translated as CASSQGHRGYEQYF.